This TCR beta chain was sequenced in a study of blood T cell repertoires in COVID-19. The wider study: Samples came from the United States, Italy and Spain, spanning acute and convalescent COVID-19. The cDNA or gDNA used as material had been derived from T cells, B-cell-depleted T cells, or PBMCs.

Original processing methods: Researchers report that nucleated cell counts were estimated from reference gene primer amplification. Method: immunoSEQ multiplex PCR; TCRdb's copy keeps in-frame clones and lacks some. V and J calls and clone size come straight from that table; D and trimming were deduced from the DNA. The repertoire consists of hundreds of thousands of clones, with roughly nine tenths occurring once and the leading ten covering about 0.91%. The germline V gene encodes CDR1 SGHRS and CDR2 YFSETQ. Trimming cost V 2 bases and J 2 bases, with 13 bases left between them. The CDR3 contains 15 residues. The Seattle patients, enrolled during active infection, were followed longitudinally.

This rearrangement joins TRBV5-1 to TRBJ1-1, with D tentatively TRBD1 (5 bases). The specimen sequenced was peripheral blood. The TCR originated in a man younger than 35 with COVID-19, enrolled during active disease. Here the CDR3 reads CASSFVQGANTEAFF. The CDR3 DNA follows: TGCGCCAGCAGCTTCGTTCAGGGTGCTAACACTGAAGCTTTCTTT.